The rows below give T cell receptor beta chains drawn from one sample of a study of blood T cell repertoires in COVID-19. The protocol was immunoSEQ multiplex PCR, while the TCRdb copy is restricted to in-frame clones and leaves out a portion. The table has 150,000 to 200,000 clones, roughly 90% seen once. The specimen was PBMCs or T cells enriched from blood (not recorded which). These receptors all come from a woman between 18 and 29 years old who had recovered from COVID-19. Each CDR3 is given with its conserved first and last residue. Each record gives: D gene, clone size, V gene, J gene, CDR3 protein, CDR3 DNA. The D gene is left open where the match is weak. Where a row states a size, it is once, few, many or the class of an expanded clone; other rows omit it.

d_call: -; clone_size: -; v_call: TRBV10-3; j_call: TRBJ2-7; cdr3_aa: CAIRQASNYEQYF; cdr3_nt: TGTGCCATCAGGCAGGCATCCAACTACGAGCAGTACTTC
d_call: -; clone_size: -; v_call: TRBV5-1; j_call: TRBJ1-5; cdr3_aa: CASSPGPQGYQPQHF; cdr3_nt: TGCGCCAGCAGCCCTGGGCCCCAGGGCTATCAGCCCCAGCATTTT
d_call: -; clone_size: -; v_call: TRBV9; j_call: TRBJ2-7; cdr3_aa: CASSPLPNTFYEQYF; cdr3_nt: TGTGCCAGCAGCCCCCTCCCCAACACCTTCTACGAGCAGTACTTC
d_call: -; clone_size: -; v_call: TRBV27; j_call: TRBJ2-7; cdr3_aa: CASGNGGGYEQYF; cdr3_nt: TGTGCCAGCGGAAATGGGGGAGGCTACGAGCAGTACTTC
d_call: TRBD1; clone_size: -; v_call: TRBV30; j_call: TRBJ1-2; cdr3_aa: CALRQGVYTF; cdr3_nt: TGTGCCTTGAGACAGGGGGTCTACACCTTC
d_call: -; clone_size: once; v_call: TRBV28; j_call: TRBJ1-2; cdr3_aa: CASSFSRTGGYTF; cdr3_nt: TGTGCCAGCAGTTTTAGTCGAACTGGTGGCTACACCTTC
d_call: -; clone_size: -; v_call: TRBV13; j_call: TRBJ1-1; cdr3_aa: CASSLGGAVEAFF; cdr3_nt: TGTGCCAGCAGCTTAGGAGGAGCAGTTGAAGCTTTCTTT
d_call: -; clone_size: once; v_call: TRBV18; j_call: TRBJ2-4; cdr3_aa: CASSPRSTGIQNIQYF; cdr3_nt: TGTGCCAGCTCACCACGAAGTACCGGGATACAAAACATTCAGTACTTC
d_call: -; clone_size: -; v_call: TRBV6-5; j_call: TRBJ2-2; cdr3_aa: CASSSTGHSNTGELFF; cdr3_nt: TGTGCCAGCAGTTCCACAGGACATTCGAACACCGGGGAGCTGTTTTTT
d_call: TRBD2; clone_size: -; v_call: TRBV28; j_call: TRBJ2-3; cdr3_aa: CASSSTPSGGVHTQYF; cdr3_nt: TGTGCCAGCAGTTCCACCCCGAGCGGGGGGGTTCATACGCAGTATTTT
d_call: TRBD1; clone_size: -; v_call: TRBV6-5; j_call: TRBJ2-3; cdr3_aa: CAAFPGQGGGDTQYF; cdr3_nt: TGTGCCGCTTTCCCGGGACAGGGCGGCGGGGATACGCAGTATTTT
d_call: -; clone_size: once; v_call: TRBV4-1; j_call: TRBJ1-5; cdr3_aa: CASSMSGSNQPQHF; cdr3_nt: TGCGCCAGCAGCATGTCGGGTTCAAATCAGCCCCAGCATTTT
d_call: TRBD1; clone_size: -; v_call: TRBV9; j_call: TRBJ1-1; cdr3_aa: CASSVGGTATEAFF; cdr3_nt: TGTGCCAGCAGCGTAGGGGGGACAGCCACTGAAGCTTTCTTT
d_call: -; clone_size: few; v_call: TRBV30; j_call: TRBJ1-1; cdr3_aa: CAWRASEAFF; cdr3_nt: TGTGCCTGGAGGGCCTCTGAAGCTTTCTTT
d_call: TRBD2; clone_size: -; v_call: TRBV24-1; j_call: TRBJ2-3; cdr3_aa: CATSSPGGRTDTQYF; cdr3_nt: TGTGCCACCAGCTCTCCGGGGGGTCGCACAGATACGCAGTATTTT
d_call: TRBD1; clone_size: -; v_call: TRBV19; j_call: TRBJ1-3; cdr3_aa: CASSHGTEGNTIYF; cdr3_nt: TGTGCCAGTAGTCATGGGACAGAAGGAAACACCATATATTTT
d_call: -; clone_size: -; v_call: TRBV5-1; j_call: TRBJ2-5; cdr3_aa: CASSFSRGRETQYF; cdr3_nt: TGCGCCAGCAGCTTTTCTAGAGGGAGAGAGACCCAGTACTTC
d_call: -; clone_size: -; v_call: TRBV28; j_call: TRBJ1-5; cdr3_aa: CASSRPGRGVDQPQHF; cdr3_nt: TGTGCCAGCAGCCGACCGGGCAGGGGCGTGGATCAGCCCCAGCATTTT
d_call: -; clone_size: -; v_call: TRBV29-1; j_call: TRBJ1-5; cdr3_aa: CSVAQGSTAQHF; cdr3_nt: TGCAGCGTTGCCCAGGGCTCTACGGCCCAGCATTTT
d_call: -; clone_size: -; v_call: TRBV10-3; j_call: TRBJ1-1; cdr3_aa: CAISPRDTTEAFF; cdr3_nt: TGTGCCATCAGCCCCCGGGACACTACAGAAGCTTTCTTT
d_call: TRBD1; clone_size: -; v_call: TRBV10-3; j_call: TRBJ2-3; cdr3_aa: CAIRTGQGTDTQYF; cdr3_nt: TGTGCCATCAGGACGGGACAGGGCACAGATACGCAGTATTTT
d_call: -; clone_size: -; v_call: TRBV5-1; j_call: TRBJ1-5; cdr3_aa: CASSLDQGTQPQHF; cdr3_nt: TGCGCCAGCAGCTTGGATCAGGGAACTCAGCCCCAGCATTTT
d_call: TRBD1; clone_size: once; v_call: TRBV24-1; j_call: TRBJ2-1; cdr3_aa: CATSDPGTGRLFGNEQFF; cdr3_nt: TGTGCCACCAGTGACCCCGGGACAGGCCGGCTTTTTGGCAATGAGCAGTTCTTC
d_call: -; clone_size: -; v_call: TRBV5-1; j_call: TRBJ2-7; cdr3_aa: CASSPVGYEQYF; cdr3_nt: TGCGCCAGCAGCCCGGTCGGCTACGAGCAGTACTTC
d_call: -; clone_size: -; v_call: TRBV6-5; j_call: TRBJ2-5; cdr3_aa: CASRGAGETQYF; cdr3_nt: TGTGCCAGCCGAGGGGCGGGGGAGACCCAGTACTTC
d_call: -; clone_size: few; v_call: TRBV3-1/TRBV3-2; j_call: TRBJ1-6; cdr3_aa: CASSRDSWNSPLHF; cdr3_nt: TGTGCCAGCAGCCGCGACAGTTGGAATTCACCCCTCCACTTT
d_call: TRBD1; clone_size: -; v_call: TRBV7-9; j_call: TRBJ1-2; cdr3_aa: CASSSTGEENYGYTF; cdr3_nt: TGTGCCAGCAGCTCCACAGGGGAGGAAAACTATGGCTACACCTTC